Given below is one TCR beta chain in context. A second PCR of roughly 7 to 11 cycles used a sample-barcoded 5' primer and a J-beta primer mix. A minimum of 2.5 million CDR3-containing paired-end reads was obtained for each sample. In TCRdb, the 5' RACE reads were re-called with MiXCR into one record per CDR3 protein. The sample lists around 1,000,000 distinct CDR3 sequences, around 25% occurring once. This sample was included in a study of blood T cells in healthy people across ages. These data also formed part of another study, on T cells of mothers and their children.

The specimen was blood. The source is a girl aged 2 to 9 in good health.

CDR3: CASRGQEEKLFF. CDR3 sequence (DNA): TGTGCCAGTCGCGGGCAAGAAGAAAAACTGTTTTTT. The chain carries TRBV2 and TRBJ1-4; the D is unclear. Trimming pared 9 bases from V and 8 bases from J, leaving 13 bases between. Germline CDR1 and CDR2: SNHLY and FYNNEI. The length of the CDR3 is 12 residues.